The next 21 T cell receptor beta chains were all read from a single sample in a study of OX40 agonist ivuxolimab in advanced cancers. Using immunoSEQ multiplex PCR, the repertoire was profiled, and TCRdb retains in-frame clones only, with some absent. The sample consists of around 94,000 clones, approximately 90% of them appearing once. The sample consisted of CD4+ or CD8+ T cells sorted from blood, taken in a trial of the OX40 agonist ivuxolimab. The receptor set was obtained from an adult with an advanced solid tumor such as melanoma, head and neck, liver or kidney cancer.

The chain couples TRBV7-2 to TRBJ2-7; 9 nucleotides agree with TRBD1. Germline V gene sequence: CDR1 SGHTA, CDR2 FQGNSA. The CDR3 is 15 residues long. Losses at the gene ends were 1 base for V and 3 bases for J; bases not matched to a gene: 4. CDR3 nucleotide sequence: TGTGCCAGCAGCTTAGGACAGGGGGGGTTCTACGAGCAGTACTTC. Translating gives CASSLGQGGFYEQYF.

The J gene is TRBJ2-3, the V gene TRBV4-2, with 8 bases matching TRBD1. This CDR3 region has 15 residues. CDR1 and CDR2 (germline): LGHNA, YNFKEQ. Trimming removed 2 bases from V and 2 bases from J; junction bases left unmatched: 3. DNA for the CDR3: TGTGCCAGCAGCCAACAACAGGGGGTCACAGATACGCAGTATTTT. This gives the protein CASSQQQGVTDTQYF.

The V and J genes are TRBV30 and TRBJ1-3; maybe TRBD1 (5 bases). The CDR3 runs 16 residues. Between the trimmed V and J ends, which lost 5 bases and 5 bases, there was a span of 22 bases. CDR1 is GTSNPN and CDR2 is SVGIG in the germline V gene (reference sequence). The CDR3 is CAWGSRGQPLRNTIYF. The CDR3 bases are TGTGCCTGGGGCAGCCGGGGCCAACCTCTGAGAAACACCATATATTTT.

CDR3 amino acids: CASSFGDFPYEQYF. The CDR3 DNA is TGTGCCAGCAGTTTCGGGGACTTTCCCTACGAGCAGTACTTC. This rearrangement joins TRBV27 to TRBJ2-7; tentatively, D is TRBD2 (6 bases). CDR3 length equals 14 residues. Trimming removed 3 bases at V and 2 bases at J, with 11 bases between. Germline CDR1 and CDR2: MNHEY and SMNVEV (reference sequence).

This clone was seen a single time. The V call is TRBV5-5, the J call TRBJ2-5, with D maybe TRBD1 (6 bases). Germline CDR1 is SGHKS and CDR2 is YYEKEE (reference sequence). The V end was cut by 4 bases, the J end by 0 bases, with 13 bases between. The CDR3 spans 15 residues. The CDR3, as DNA: TGTGCCAGCAGCCAGGGGTTTGTAGACCAAGAGACCCAGTACTTC. Amino acids: CASSQGFVDQETQYF. Full variable domain (rest looked up from reference TRBV5-5 and TRBJ2-5): DAGVTQSPTHLIKTRGQQVTLRCSPISGHKSVSWYQQVLGQGPQFIFQYYEKEERGRGNFPDRFSARQFPNYSSELNVNALLLGDSALYLCASSQGFVDQETQYFGPGTRLLVL.

The gene calls are TRBV28 and TRBJ2-7; the D gene is possibly TRBD1 (6 bases). Germline V lookup: CDR1 MDHEN, CDR2 SYDVKM. V lost 9 bases, J lost 4 bases, and 22 bases lay in between. The CDR3 loop spans 15 amino acids. Here the CDR3 DNA reads TGTGCCAGTCATTCATTCGGGACAACTAATTACGAGCAGTACTTC. Its translation is CASHSFGTTNYEQYF.

This chain connects TRBV7-9 to TRBJ2-1; D gene ambiguous. The CDR3 consists of 11 residues. Trimming pared 5 bases from V and 9 bases from J, leaving 8 bases between. From germline, CDR1 is SEHNR and CDR2 FQNEAQ (reference sequence). This CDR3 is CASSRTVEQFF. CDR3 DNA: TGTGCCAGCAGCCGGACGGTTGAGCAGTTCTTC.

The genes are TRBV29-1 and TRBJ1-2, with no clear D. Germline lookup yields CDR1 SQVTM and CDR2 ANQGSEA. V gave up 2 bases and J gave up 1 base, with 8 bases separating them. This CDR3 region has 13 residues. CDR3 bases: TGCAGCGTTGAAAATCAGTTTAACTATGGCTACACCTTC. Translated, it gives CSVENQFNYGYTF.

The chain uses TRBV11-3 and TRBJ2-5, with TRBD2 matching over 10 bases. CDR1 is SGHNT, CDR2 YENEEA, per germline. Losses at the gene ends were 8 bases for V and 5 bases for J; bases not matched to a gene: 17. The CDR3 has 17 amino acids. CDR3 nucleotides: TGTGCCAGCTCTCAAGGGTCAGCGGGAGGGCAGTTTGAGACCCAGTACTTC. Translated: CASSQGSAGGQFETQYF. The full variable domain, rest sourced from reference TRBV11-3 and TRBJ2-5, is EAGVVQSPRYKIIEKKQPVAFWCNPISGHNTLYWYLQNLGQGPELLIRYENEEAVDDSQLPKDRFSAERLKGVDSTLKIQPAELGDSAVYLCASSQGSAGGQFETQYFGPGTRLLVL.

The chain uses TRBV19 and TRBJ2-7, with 10 bases fitting TRBD2. Germline assignment: CDR1 LNHDA and CDR2 SQIVND (reference sequence). The V gene end was trimmed by 3 bases and the J gene end by 2 bases; junction bases not matched to a gene: 1. The CDR3 sequence is 14 residues long. The CDR3 coding sequence is TGTGCCAGTAGTATTCTAGCGGGAGCCTACGAGCAGTACTTC. It specifies CASSILAGAYEQYF.

The V gene is TRBV19, the J gene TRBJ2-7; 7 bases fit TRBD2. The CDR3 consists of 13 residues. V shed 7 bases, J shed 2 bases, and the junction held 5 bases outside the gene matches. CDR1 is LNHDA and CDR2 is SQIVND in the germline V gene (reference sequence). CDR3: CASTSGVTYEQYF. DNA for the CDR3: TGTGCCAGTACCAGCGGGGTTACCTACGAGCAGTACTTC.

The genes are TRBV15 and TRBJ1-3, with 8 bases fitting TRBD1. This CDR3 is built from 16 residues. The V segment lost 9 bases and the J segment 1 base; nucleotides outside the gene matches: 11. Germline CDR1 reads LNHNV; CDR2 reads YYDKDF (reference sequence). The CDR3 DNA reads TGTGCCACTGGGGCAGGGGGCTATCTTTCTGGAAACACCATATATTTT. Translation: CATGAGGYLSGNTIYF.

The chain links TRBV5-1 to TRBJ2-1; D is perhaps TRBD1 (6 bases). There are 14 residues in the CDR3. V shed 4 bases and J shed 6 bases, with 14 bases lying between them. The germline V gene has CDR1 SGHRS and CDR2 YFSETQ. The CDR3 region has the DNA TGCGCCAGCAGCAAAATACAGGGTGTCAATGAGCAGTTCTTC. Protein product: CASSKIQGVNEQFF.

J is TRBJ2-1 and V is TRBV11-3, with 7 bases identical to TRBD2. V gave up 1 base and J gave up 4 bases; unmatched junction bases: 4. Looked up from germline, CDR1 is SGHNT and CDR2 is YENEEA. The CDR3 is 15 amino acids. The CDR3 DNA reads TGTGCCAGCAGCTTAGGGGGGGGGATATACAATGAGCAGTTCTTC. As protein: CASSLGGGIYNEQFF.

CDR3 amino acids: CASSLRGNQPQHF. Written as DNA, the CDR3 is TGTGCCAGCAGCTTACGGGGGAATCAGCCCCAGCATTTT. The chain links TRBV7-8 to TRBJ1-5, with D possibly matching TRBD1 (5 bases). Germline loops: CDR1 SGHVS, CDR2 FQNEAQ. Between the trimmed V and J ends, which lost 2 bases and 4 bases, there was a span of 6 bases. The length of the CDR3 is 13 residues.

V usage is TRBV18 and J usage is TRBJ2-3; TRBD2 agrees at 7 bases. CDR3 length: 17 residues. V was pared by 5 bases and J by 0 bases, with 11 bases of the junction left unmatched. Germline values: CDR1 KGHSH, CDR2 LQKENI. In DNA, the CDR3 is TGTGCCAGCTCAACCGCCGCACTAGCGCATAGCACAGATACGCAGTATTTT. As protein: CASSTAALAHSTDTQYF.

The V gene is TRBV9, the J gene TRBJ2-1; 7 bases map to TRBD2. Germline CDR1 reads SGDLS; CDR2 reads YYNGEE. The length of the CDR3 is 17 residues. J lost 0 bases, V lost 0 bases, and 6 bases had no gene match. The CDR3 bases are TGTGCCAGCAGCGTAGCCTCTAGCGGCCACTCCTACAATGAGCAGTTCTTC. Encoded protein: CASSVASSGHSYNEQFF.

V usage is TRBV7-3 and J usage is TRBJ1-5; TRBD1 might be the D (6 bases). The germline V gene has CDR1 SGHTA and CDR2 FQGTGA. The ends were cut back, 4 bases at V and 7 bases at J, with 17 bases in the middle. The CDR3 runs to 15 residues. This CDR3 is CASSSKGGQTQPQHF. For the CDR3, the DNA is TGTGCCAGCAGCTCGAAGGGGGGACAAACCCAGCCCCAGCATTTT.

The chain is built from TRBV9 and TRBJ1-4; 7 nucleotides agree with TRBD1. V shed 4 bases, J shed 3 bases, and the junction held 9 bases outside the gene matches. CDR1 and CDR2 (germline): SGDLS, YYNGEE. CDR3 length equals 16 residues. CDR3 region: CASSIDTGVANEKLFF. CDR3 sequence (DNA): TGTGCCAGCAGCATAGATACAGGGGTAGCTAATGAAAAACTGTTTTTT.

This chain joins TRBV5-1 and TRBJ2-2; TRBD1 agrees at 9 bases. Per germline, CDR1 SGHRS and CDR2 YFSETQ. J was trimmed by 3 bases and V by 0 bases; bases with no gene match: 9. The CDR3 sequence is 18 residues long. DNA of the CDR3: TGCGCCAGCAGCTTGGGATTTCCGGGACAGGGACACACCGGGGAGCTGTTTTTT. This encodes CASSLGFPGQGHTGELFF.

The chain joins TRBV9 to TRBJ2-3, with D possibly being TRBD1 (6 bases). CDR1 and CDR2 (germline): SGDLS, YYNGEE. The ends were cut back, 3 bases at V and 0 bases at J, with 14 bases in the middle. CDR3 length equals 16 residues. CDR3 amino acids: CASSERVGASTDTQYF. CDR3 DNA sequence: TGTGCCAGCAGCGAGAGGGTGGGGGCTAGCACAGATACGCAGTATTTT.